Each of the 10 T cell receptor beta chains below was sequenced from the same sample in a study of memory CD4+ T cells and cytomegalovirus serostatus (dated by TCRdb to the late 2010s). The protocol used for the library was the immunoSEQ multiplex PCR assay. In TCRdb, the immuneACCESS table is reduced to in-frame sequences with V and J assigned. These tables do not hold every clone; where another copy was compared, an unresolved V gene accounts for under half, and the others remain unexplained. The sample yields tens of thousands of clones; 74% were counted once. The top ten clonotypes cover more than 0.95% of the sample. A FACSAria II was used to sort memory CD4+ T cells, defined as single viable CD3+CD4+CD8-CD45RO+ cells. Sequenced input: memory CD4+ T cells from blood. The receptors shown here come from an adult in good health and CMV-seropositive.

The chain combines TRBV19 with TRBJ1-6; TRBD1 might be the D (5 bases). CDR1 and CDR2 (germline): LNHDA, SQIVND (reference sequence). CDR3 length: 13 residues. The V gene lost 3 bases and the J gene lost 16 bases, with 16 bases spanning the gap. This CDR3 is CASSIGTGLALHF. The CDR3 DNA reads TGTGCCAGTAGTATCGGGACTGGGCTCGCGCTCCACTTT. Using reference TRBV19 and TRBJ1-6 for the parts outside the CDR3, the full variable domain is DGGITQSPKYLFRKEGQNVTLSCEQNLNHDAMYWYRQDPGQGLRLIYYSQIVNDFQKGDIAEGYSVSREKKESFPLTVTSAQKNPTAFYLCASSIGTGLALHFGNGTRLTVT.

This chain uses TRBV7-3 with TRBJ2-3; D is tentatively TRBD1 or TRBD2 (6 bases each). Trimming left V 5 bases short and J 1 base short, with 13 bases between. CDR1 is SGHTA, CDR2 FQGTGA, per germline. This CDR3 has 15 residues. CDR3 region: CASSKQGGGTDTQYF. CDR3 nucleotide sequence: TGTGCCAGCAGCAAACAGGGCGGGGGCACAGATACGCAGTATTTT. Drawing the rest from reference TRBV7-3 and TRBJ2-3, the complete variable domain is GAGVSQTPSNKVTEKGKYVELRCDPISGHTALYWYRQSLGQGPEFLIYFQGTGAADDSGLPNDRFFAVRPEGSVSTLKIQRTERGDSAVYLCASSKQGGGTDTQYFGPGTRLTVL.

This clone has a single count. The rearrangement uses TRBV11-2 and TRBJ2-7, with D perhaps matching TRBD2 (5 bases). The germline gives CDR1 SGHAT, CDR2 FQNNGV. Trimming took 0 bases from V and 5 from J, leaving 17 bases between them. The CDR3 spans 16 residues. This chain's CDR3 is CASSLDPGSGPDEQYF. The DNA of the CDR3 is TGTGCCAGCAGCTTAGATCCGGGGTCTGGGCCTGACGAGCAGTACTTC.

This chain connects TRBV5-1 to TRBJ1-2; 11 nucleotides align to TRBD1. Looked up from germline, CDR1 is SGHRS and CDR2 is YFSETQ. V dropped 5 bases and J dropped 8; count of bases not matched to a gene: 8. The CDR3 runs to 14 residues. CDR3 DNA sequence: TGCGCCAGCAGTCCGGGACAGGGGGAGGGAGGCTACACCTTC. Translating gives CASSPGQGEGGYTF.

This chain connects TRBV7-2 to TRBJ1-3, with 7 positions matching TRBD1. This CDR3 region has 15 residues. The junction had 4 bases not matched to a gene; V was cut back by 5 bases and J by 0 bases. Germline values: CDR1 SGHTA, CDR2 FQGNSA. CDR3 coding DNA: TGTGCCAGCAGCAGACAGGGCCTCTCTGGAAACACCATATATTTT. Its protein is CASSRQGLSGNTIYF.

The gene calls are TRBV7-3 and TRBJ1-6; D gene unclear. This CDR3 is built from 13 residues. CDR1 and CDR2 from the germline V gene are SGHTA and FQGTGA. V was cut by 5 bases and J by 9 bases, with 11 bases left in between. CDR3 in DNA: TGTGCCAGCAGCCCAAATATGGGTTCACCCCTCCACTTT. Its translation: CASSPNMGSPLHF.

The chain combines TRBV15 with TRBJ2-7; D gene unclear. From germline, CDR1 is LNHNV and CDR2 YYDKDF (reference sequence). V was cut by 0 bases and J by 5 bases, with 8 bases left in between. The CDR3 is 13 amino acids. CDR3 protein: CATSRDRGDEQYF. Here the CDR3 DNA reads TGTGCCACCAGCAGAGATCGTGGGGACGAGCAGTACTTC.

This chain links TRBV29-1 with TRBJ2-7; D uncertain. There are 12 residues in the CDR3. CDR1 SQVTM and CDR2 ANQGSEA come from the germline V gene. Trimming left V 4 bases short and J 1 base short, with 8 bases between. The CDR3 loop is CSVGERSYEQYF. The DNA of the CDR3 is TGCAGCGTTGGAGAAAGGTCCTACGAGCAGTACTTC.

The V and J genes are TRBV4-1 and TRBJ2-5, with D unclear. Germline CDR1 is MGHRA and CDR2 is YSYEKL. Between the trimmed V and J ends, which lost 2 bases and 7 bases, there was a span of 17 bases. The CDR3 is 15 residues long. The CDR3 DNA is TGCGCCAGCAGCCAAACCGCGGATCCGTATGGGACCCAGTACTTC. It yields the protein CASSQTADPYGTQYF.

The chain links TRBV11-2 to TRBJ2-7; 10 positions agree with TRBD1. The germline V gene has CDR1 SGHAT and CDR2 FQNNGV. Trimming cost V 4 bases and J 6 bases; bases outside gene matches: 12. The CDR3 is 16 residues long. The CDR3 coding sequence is TGTGCCAGCAGCTCGCTTAGTGGGACAGGGGTGGGCGAGCAGTACTTC. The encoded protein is CASSSLSGTGVGEQYF.